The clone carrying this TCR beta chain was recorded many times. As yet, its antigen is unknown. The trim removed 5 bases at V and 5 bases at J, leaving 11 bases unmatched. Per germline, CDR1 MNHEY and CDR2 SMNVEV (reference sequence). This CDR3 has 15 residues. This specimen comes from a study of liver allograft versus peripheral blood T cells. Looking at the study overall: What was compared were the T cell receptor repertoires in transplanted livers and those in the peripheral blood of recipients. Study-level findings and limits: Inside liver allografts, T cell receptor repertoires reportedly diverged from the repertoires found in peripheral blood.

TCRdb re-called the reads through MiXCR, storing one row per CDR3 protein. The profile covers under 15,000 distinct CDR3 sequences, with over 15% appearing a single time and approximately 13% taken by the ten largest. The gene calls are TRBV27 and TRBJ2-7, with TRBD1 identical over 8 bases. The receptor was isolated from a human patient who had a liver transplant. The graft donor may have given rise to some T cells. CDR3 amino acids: CASSPRTGIRNEQYF. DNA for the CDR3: TGTGCCAGCAGTCCACGGACAGGGATAAGGAACGAGCAGTACTTC.